The rows below give T cell receptor beta chains drawn from one sample of a study of cytomegalovirus exposure and HLA in healthy donors. Only in-frame clones appear in the TCRdb table, and some are missing; sequencing was by immunoSEQ multiplex PCR. The sample contains some 150,000 clones, around 80% of which appear only once. Sequencing input: PBMCs. These receptors originate from a woman under 30 in good health and CMV-seronegative. CDR3s include the opening cysteine and the closing phenylalanine or tryptophan. A D gene is named only where the DNA matches it firmly. Size values are once, few and many counts, or a class for expanded clones, and some rows have none.

NA	TRBV29-1	TRBJ2-3	TRBD1	TGCAGCGTGGGGGGAGACGACAGGGGTCGCACAGATACGCAGTATTTT	CSVGGDDRGRTDTQYF
NA	TRBV4-1	TRBJ1-2	NA	TGCGCCAGCAGCCAAGCGAAAGCAATTAACTATGGCTACACCTTC	CASSQAKAINYGYTF
NA	TRBV5-6	TRBJ2-1	TRBD2	TGTGCCAGCAGCTTGGCGTGGGGGGGGGATAGCGGGGGAAGGAGTGAGCAGTTCTTC	CASSLAWGGDSGGRSEQFF
NA	TRBV10-3	TRBJ1-1	TRBD1	TGTGCCATCAGCCTCCGTACATCGGGGACAGGGAACACTGAAGCTTTCTTT	CAISLRTSGTGNTEAFF
few	TRBV28	TRBJ2-2	NA	TGTGCCAGCACCTTTCGGCTAGCGAACACCGGGGAGCTGTTTTTT	CASTFRLANTGELFF
NA	TRBV4-2	TRBJ1-4	NA	TGTGCCAGCAGCCAAGACCGGACAAGCACTAATGAAAAACTGTTTTTT	CASSQDRTSTNEKLFF
few	TRBV6-1	TRBJ2-6	NA	TGTGCCAGCAGTGGACGGACAGGGGCCAACGTCCTGACTTTC	CASSGRTGANVLTF
NA	TRBV2	TRBJ1-2	NA	TGTGCCAGCAGTGACGGGGAAAACTATGGCTACACCTTC	CASSDGENYGYTF
NA	TRBV5-4	TRBJ1-6	NA	TGTGCCAGCAGACCATGGGGACTGTTTAATTCACCCCTCCACTTT	CASRPWGLFNSPLHF
once	TRBV9	TRBJ2-1	NA	TGTGCCAGCAGCACGGGGGGCGCGGGGTACAATGAGCAGTTCTTC	CASSTGGAGYNEQFF